This T cell receptor (beta chain) was recorded in a study of T-cell memory formation after mild COVID-19. General study points: Clones contracting across day 15 to 85 had a balanced CD4/CD8 profile; later expanding clones leaned CD4+.

In TCRdb, the 5' RACE reads were re-called with MiXCR into one record per CDR3 protein. In the table there are about 16,000 distinct CDR3 sequences, about a fifth of which are singletons. To note about this clonotype: Its target is not known.

Sequencing input: PBMCs or a T cell subset sorted from them (not recorded which). This clonotype was obtained from a man between 18 and 29 years old who had mild COVID-19 (a few samples of this study predate the infection). Cell type and time point are not known.

CDR3 in amino acids: CASSRGVLQPQHF. DNA of the CDR3: TGTGCCAGCAGTCGAGGGGTGTTGCAGCCCCAGCATTTT. V and J are TRBV7-2 and TRBJ1-5, with TRBD1 as a possible D gene (5 bases). CDR1 SGHTA and CDR2 FQGNSA come from the germline V gene. Trimming took 6 bases from V and 7 from J, leaving 13 bases between them. The CDR3 length is 13 residues.